This note documents a single T cell receptor (beta chain) sequence. Cells designated naive CD8 were CD45RO-negative and were positively selected for CCR7, with terminally differentiated effector memory CD45RA+ cells excluded. Under the authors' procedure: Junction-only immunoSEQ sequences carried no quality scores, so filtering differed. Assay used: immunoSEQ multiplex PCR; TCRdb lists only in-frame clones, some missing. V and J calls and clone size follow that table, whereas D and trimming were derived from the DNA. Of about 2,100,000 clones listed, roughly 91% are singletons. The entry originates in a study of shared clonotypes between healthy human individuals. The CDR3 totals 13 residues. V lost 4 bases and J lost 8, with 15 bases in between. Germline CDR1 is SGHDT and CDR2 is YYEEEE.

The source is a man aged 18-30 years in good health. Some clones in this sample may be carry-over from other donors' samples. What was sequenced was naive CD8+ T cells from PBMCs. V is TRBV5-6 and J is TRBJ1-2; D remains ambiguous. The CDR3 sequence is CASSHVAPGGYTF. The CDR3 coding sequence is TGTGCCAGCAGCCATGTAGCCCCCGGGGGCTACACCTTC.